This T cell receptor beta chain was obtained from a study of T cells in Graves' hyperthyroidism and ophthalmopathy. The TCR beta CDR3 regions underwent amplification using RNA transcripts as the source. First-round RT-PCR with HTBI primers amplified the TCR CDR3 region. TCRdb redid the calling of the multiplex PCR reads with MiXCR, one entry per CDR3 protein. The sample includes about 420,000 distinct CDR3 sequences, roughly an eighth seen only once; the top ten take approximately 5.8%. This CDR3 contains 15 residues. V lost 3 bases, J lost 7 bases, and 16 bases lay in between. The germline gives CDR1 MDHEN, CDR2 SYDVKM.

This sequence joins TRBV28 and TRBJ1-5; no clear D. Material: blood. The receptor's source is a young woman with Graves' hyperthyroidism. In nucleotides, the CDR3 is TGTGCCAGCAGTTTTTTACCCCCACGGGAGCAGCCCCAGCATTTT. Protein sequence: CASSFLPPREQPQHF.